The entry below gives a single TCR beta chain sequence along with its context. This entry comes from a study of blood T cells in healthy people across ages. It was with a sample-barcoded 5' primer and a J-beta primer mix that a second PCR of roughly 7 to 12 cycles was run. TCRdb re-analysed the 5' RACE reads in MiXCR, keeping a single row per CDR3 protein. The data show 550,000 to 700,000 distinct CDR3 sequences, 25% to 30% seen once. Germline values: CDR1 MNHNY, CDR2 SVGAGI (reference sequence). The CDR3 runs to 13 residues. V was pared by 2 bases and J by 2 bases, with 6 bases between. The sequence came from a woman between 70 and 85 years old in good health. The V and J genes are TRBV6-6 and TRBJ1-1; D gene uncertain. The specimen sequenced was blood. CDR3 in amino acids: CASSYASNTEAFF. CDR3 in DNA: TGTGCCAGCAGTTACGCTTCTAACACTGAAGCTTTCTTT.